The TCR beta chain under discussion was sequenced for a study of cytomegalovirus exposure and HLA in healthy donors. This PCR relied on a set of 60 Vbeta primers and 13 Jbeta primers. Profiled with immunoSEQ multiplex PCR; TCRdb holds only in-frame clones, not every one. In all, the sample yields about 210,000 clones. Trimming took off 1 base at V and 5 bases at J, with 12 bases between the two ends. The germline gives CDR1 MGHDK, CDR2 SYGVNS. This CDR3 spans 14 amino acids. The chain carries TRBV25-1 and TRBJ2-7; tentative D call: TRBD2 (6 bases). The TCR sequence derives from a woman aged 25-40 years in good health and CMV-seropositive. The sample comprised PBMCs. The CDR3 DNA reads TGTGCCAGCAGTGAATCGGAGGGAGAGCACGAGCAGTACTTC. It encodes CASSESEGEHEQYF.